This T cell receptor beta chain was identified during a study of T cell clonality in common variable immunodeficiency. This CDR3 has 14 residues. With V trimmed by 3 bases and J by 5 bases, 5 bases remained unmatched. The germline V gene encodes CDR1 KGHSH and CDR2 LQKENI. TCRdb's copy holds only in-frame clones and misses some; the assay was immunoSEQ multiplex PCR. The table lists roughly 48,000 clones, with no singletons. As concerns this clone: The read comes to an end 3 residues before the CDR3 does, leaving the germline J gene to fill in the end.

The chain links TRBV18 to TRBJ2-7; 9 nucleotides line up with TRBD1. What was sequenced was peripheral blood mononuclear cells. This clonotype was sampled from a person aged 18 to 70 in good health. The sequenced CDR3 bases are TGTGCCAGCTCACCGGGACAGGGTATCAACGAG. This gives the protein CASSPGQGINE. The full CDR3 reads CASSPGQGINEQYF.